The clone carrying this T cell receptor (beta chain) was picked up a small number of times. The antigen is undetermined. TCR beta CDR3 regions were amplified from RNA. First-round RT-PCR targeting the TCR CDR3 was performed with the HTBI primer set. TCRdb recomputed calls from the multiplex PCR reads with MiXCR, one row per CDR3 protein. The sample records some 490,000 distinct CDR3 sequences, roughly 23% being singletons. The data are from a study of T cells in Graves' hyperthyroidism and ophthalmopathy. Study-wide findings and caveats: Most expanded thyroid clonotypes above 0.001 recurred in blood.

After removal of 3 bases from V and 5 bases from J, the junction contained 7 bases not matched to a gene. The CDR3 sequence is 15 residues long. CDR1 and CDR2 from the germline V gene are KGHSH and LQKENI. This TCR was sampled from a woman aged 70-85 years with Graves' ophthalmopathy. The chain uses TRBV18 and TRBJ2-5, with 9 nucleotides matching TRBD1. The specimen was blood. The CDR3 here is CASSPRDRVPETQYF. The CDR3 region has the DNA TGTGCCAGCTCACCCCGGGACAGGGTACCGGAGACCCAGTACTTC.